The TCR beta chain described here comes from a study of response to subunit inactivated influenza vaccine. The study's findings and limits: The authors suggested that few new T cells are recruited per seasonal influenza vaccination.

One entry per CDR3 protein results from TCRdb running MiXCR on the RT-PCR reads. The repertoire holds around 520,000 distinct CDR3 sequences, with about 10% as singletons. This clonotype was observed many times. Its antigen remains unknown. Unmatched junction bases numbered 5, after V lost 1 base and J lost 7 bases. This CDR3 spans 15 amino acids. This sequence joins TRBV12-3 or TRBV12-4 and TRBJ2-1, with 9 bases matching TRBD2. The clonotype was recovered from a man in his fifties who received an inactivated influenza vaccine. The sample was PBMCs from blood, taken on the day of vaccination. The CDR3 region has the DNA TGTGCCAGCAGTTTAGTAGCGGGAGTGGGGAATGAGCAGTTCTTC. Its translation: CASSLVAGVGNEQFF.